This TCR beta chain was retrieved from a study of metastatic and nonmetastatic thyroid tumors. This clone was detected ten times or more. Using MiXCR, TCRdb reanalyzed the PCR reads. The sample carries over 20,000 clones, 28% recorded once. Germline CDR1 reads LGHNA; CDR2 reads YNFKEQ. This CDR3 contains 17 residues. V gave up 5 bases and J gave up 3 bases, with 22 bases separating them. The entire patient cohort was treatment-naive prior to thyroid surgery. The V call is TRBV4-2, the J call TRBJ1-2, with D perhaps matching TRBD1 (5 bases). The clonotype comes from a male donor with papillary thyroid cancer or a benign thyroid nodule (not recorded which). Some clones in this sample may be carry-over from other donors' samples. Input material: tumor tissue. The CDR3: CASSKYFLIREDYGYTF. DNA for the CDR3: TGTGCCAGCAGCAAATATTTTTTGATCAGGGAGGACTATGGCTACACCTTC.